Sequencing of this T cell receptor beta chain was carried out in a study of cytomegalovirus exposure and HLA in healthy donors. Overall study results and limits: According to an earlier analysis, most TCR beta V segments yielded productive rearrangements about 90% or about 30% of the time.

Primers for the PCR totalled 60 Vbeta and 13 Jbeta. Here immunoSEQ multiplex PCR was the method, and the copy in TCRdb shows in-frame clones only, minus some. Of about 55,000 clones listed, around 82% were seen once; the top ten hold less than 1.5%. With regard to this clone: Its antigen is as yet unknown.

Germline CDR1 is MNHEY and CDR2 is SVGAGI. The V and J ends lost 8 bases and 4 bases respectively, with 12 bases between them. This CDR3 is 13 amino acids long. The sequencing input was PBMCs. This TCR came from a female donor in good health and CMV-seronegative. The chain recombines TRBV6-5 with TRBJ1-5; D is perhaps TRBD1 (6 bases). The chain's CDR3 is CASHGGRNQPQHF. CDR3 nucleotides: TGTGCCAGCCACGGGGGGCGGAATCAGCCCCAGCATTTT.